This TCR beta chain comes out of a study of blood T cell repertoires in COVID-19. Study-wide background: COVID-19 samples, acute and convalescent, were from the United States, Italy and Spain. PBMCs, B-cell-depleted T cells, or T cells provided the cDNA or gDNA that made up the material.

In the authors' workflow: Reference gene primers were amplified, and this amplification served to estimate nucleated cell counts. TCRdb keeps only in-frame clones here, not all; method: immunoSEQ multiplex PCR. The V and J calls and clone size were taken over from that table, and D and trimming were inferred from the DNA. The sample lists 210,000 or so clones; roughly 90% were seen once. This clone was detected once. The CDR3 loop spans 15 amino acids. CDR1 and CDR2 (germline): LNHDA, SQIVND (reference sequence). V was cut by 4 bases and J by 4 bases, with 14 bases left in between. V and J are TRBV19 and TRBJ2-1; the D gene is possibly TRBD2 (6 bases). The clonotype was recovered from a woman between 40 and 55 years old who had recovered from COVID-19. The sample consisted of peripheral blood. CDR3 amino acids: CASSRAGTEYNEQFF. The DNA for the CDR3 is TGTGCCAGTAGTAGAGCCGGGACTGAATACAATGAGCAGTTCTTC.